This T cell receptor (beta chain) was identified in a study of T cells in Graves' hyperthyroidism and ophthalmopathy. The study, taken as a whole, reports: Blood also carried most thyroid clonotypes expanded above 0.001. Stable hyperthyroidism was separated from ophthalmopathy by a model based on 13 V-J features.

Absent ophthalmopathy progression within 18 months defined stable Graves' hyperthyroidism. The study enrolled patients aged 18 to 65 with newly diagnosed hyperthyroidism of under 2 months' duration. This clonotype was counted ten times or more. Its specificity is unknown. The TCR beta CDR3 regions underwent amplification using RNA transcripts as the source. The TCR CDR3 first-round RT-PCR relied on the HTBI primer set. TCRdb used MiXCR to reprocess the multiplex PCR reads, holding one entry per CDR3 protein. The data contain approximately 500,000 distinct CDR3 sequences, under 60% of them singletons. This sequence was found in a woman under 30 with Graves' hyperthyroidism. Input material: peripheral blood or thyroid tissue (not recorded which).

This CDR3 is CASLGYTDTLSYEQYF. The CDR3, as DNA: TGTGCCAGCCTCGGGTATACGGACACTTTGTCTTACGAGCAGTACTTC. The chain is built from TRBV5-5 and TRBJ2-7, with D perhaps matching TRBD1 (5 bases). V was pared by 7 bases and J by 4 bases, with 24 bases between. From germline, CDR1 is SGHKS and CDR2 YYEKEE (reference sequence). This CDR3 is built from 16 residues.